This TCR beta chain was obtained from a study of spatial heterogeneity in lung cancer. CDR3 size: 14 residues. CDR1 is LGHNA and CDR2 is YSLEER in the germline V gene. Between the trimmed V and J ends, which lost 8 bases and 7 bases, there was a span of 20 bases. Time point denoted: blood at routine non-recurrence follow-up after resection. Unsorted whole RNA of tumor, nontumor lung or frozen PBMC was sequenced. Ten or more counts support this clonotype. From the 5' RACE reads, TCRdb called clonotypes with MiXCR, one entry per CDR3 protein. Seen here are about 120,000 distinct CDR3 sequences, 12% observed once, and the top ten hold 15% to 20%.

This receptor was taken from a male donor with early-stage non-small cell lung cancer. This specimen was PBMCs, taken at follow-up. The chain couples TRBV4-3 to TRBJ2-5, with D hard to call. CDR3 nucleotide sequence: TGCGCCAGCCCCCTCGGAGACTCCTACGCGACCCAGTACTTC. It specifies CASPLGDSYATQYF.